These 13 T cell receptor beta chains were all obtained from the same sample, sequenced in a study of beta chain features in type 1 diabetes. Study-wide points: For Type 1 diabetes patients, all four CD4+ subsets carried TCRB CDR3s that were moderately but significantly shorter.

cDNA synthesis used the whole RNA isolate, giving expressed TCRB sequences. The table came from immunoSEQ multiplex PCR; TCRdb's copy has only in-frame clones and leaves some out. The sample gives about 170,000 clones, 7.8% of which show up once; about 0.9% is in the top ten. What these receptors recognize is not known. The sample consisted of central memory CD4+ T cells from blood. Receptors were obtained from a woman in her thirties or forties with type 1 diabetes.

The J gene is TRBJ2-5, the V gene TRBV9; D is perhaps TRBD1 (6 bases). The J call is in doubt because the DNA end fits TRBJ2-7 better. The germline V gene encodes CDR1 SGDLS and CDR2 YYNGEE. This CDR3 has 14 amino acids. The DNA for the CDR3 is TGTGCCAGCAGCGTAGAACAGGGCCCCTACGAGCAGTACTTC. It encodes CASSVEQGPYEQYF.

This clone was detected only a few times. This chain joins TRBV28 and TRBJ1-2; a weak D match, TRBD1 (6 bases). This CDR3 region has 14 residues. Germline V lookup: CDR1 MDHEN, CDR2 SYDVKM. V was shortened by 4 bases and J by 5 bases, with 14 bases between the two germline ends. CDR3 DNA: TGTGCCAGCAGTTCAGGGGATTCTCTTTATGGCTACACCTTC. It codes for CASSSGDSLYGYTF.

This clone was recorded a few times. The J gene is TRBJ1-1, the V gene TRBV29-1; D possibly corresponds to TRBD1 (5 bases). From germline, CDR1 is SQVTM and CDR2 ANQGSEA. This CDR3 region has 14 residues. Trimming removed 0 bases at V and 4 bases at J, with 12 bases between. The DNA for the CDR3 is TGCAGCGTTGAAGATCTAGGAGGGACCACTGAAGCTTTCTTT. It yields the protein CSVEDLGGTTEAFF.

The CDR3 DNA reads TGTGCCAGCAGCGTAGAGTCCAGGGGAGGGGGTGAGCAGTTCTTC. Translated, it gives CASSVESRGGGEQFF. The chain combines TRBV9 with TRBJ2-1; D possibly corresponds to TRBD2 (7 bases). Looked up from germline, CDR1 is SGDLS and CDR2 is YYNGEE. Deletions cut 0 bases from V and 9 bases from J, with 16 bases between. The CDR3 length is 15 residues.

The V and J genes are TRBV2 and TRBJ2-3; 9 nucleotides line up with TRBD1. J lost 0 bases, V lost 7 bases, and 8 bases had no gene match. Germline CDR1 SNHLY, CDR2 FYNNEI. This CDR3 contains 16 residues. In DNA, the CDR3 is TGTGCCAGCACACCTTTAGACAGGGGGAGCACAGATACGCAGTATTTT. Protein product: CASTPLDRGSTDTQYF.

This clone was counted between two and nine times. V is TRBV4-1 and J is TRBJ2-3; 9 bases map to TRBD2. CDR1 and CDR2 (germline): MGHRA, YSYEKL. This CDR3 has 16 amino acids. The V and J ends lost 0 bases and 2 bases, in that order; junction bases with no gene match: 3. This CDR3 is CASSQESGGFTDTQYF. The CDR3 DNA reads TGCGCCAGCAGCCAAGAGAGCGGGGGGTTCACAGATACGCAGTATTTT.

There are a few counts of this clone. V gene TRBV27 combines with J gene TRBJ1-4; 7 positions match TRBD1. The germline CDR1 and CDR2 sequences are MNHEY and SMNVEV (reference sequence). The CDR3 consists of 16 residues. Germline trimming cut 4 bases from V and 6 bases from J; bases unmatched to any gene: 11. This CDR3 is CASSSRRGSGDEKLFF. In DNA form, the CDR3 reads TGTGCCAGCAGTTCGCGCAGGGGGAGTGGCGATGAAAAACTGTTTTTT.

This clone appeared a few times. The CDR3 spells CASSPSSGVPNEQYF. The DNA for the CDR3 is TGTGCCAGCTCACCGAGTTCAGGGGTCCCCAACGAGCAGTACTTC. The V call is TRBV18, the J call TRBJ2-5; TRBD1 is a possible D gene (6 bases). TRBJ2-7 matches the DNA end more closely, so the J call is doubtful. This CDR3 region has 15 residues. The V gene's germline CDR1 is KGHSH and CDR2 LQKENI.

This clone has a handful of counts. This CDR3 is also generated by other DNA sequences in the sample. The CDR3, as DNA: TGTGCCAGCAGCTTGGAAGGGGGTGGTCAGCCCCAGCATTTT. It codes for CASSLEGGGQPQHF. The V and J genes are TRBV5-5 and TRBJ1-5, with a weak D call TRBD1 (6 bases). Germline V gives CDR1 SGHKS, CDR2 YYEKEE (reference sequence). The CDR3 runs 14 residues. V lost 0 bases and J 6 bases, leaving 10 bases between the germline ends.

Only a few counts were recorded for this clone. The rearrangement joins TRBV19 to TRBJ2-3, with TRBD2 as a possible D gene (6 bases). Per germline, CDR1 LNHDA and CDR2 SQIVND (reference sequence). This CDR3 is built from 14 residues. V shed 7 bases and J shed 2 bases, with 13 bases lying between them. The CDR3 DNA sequence: TGTGCCAGTACCGGCGGAGGGGTCACAGATACGCAGTATTTT. It translates to CASTGGGVTDTQYF.

This clone has a handful of counts. The chain carries TRBV11-3 and TRBJ2-3, with 9 bases that match TRBD1. Germline assignment: CDR1 SGHNT and CDR2 YENEEA. Germline trimming cut 2 bases from V and 7 bases from J; bases unmatched to any gene: 7. The CDR3 is 15 residues long. DNA for the CDR3: TGTGCCAGCAGCTTATCGGACAGGGGTGTGAATACGCAGTATTTT. Amino acid sequence: CASSLSDRGVNTQYF.

The genes are TRBV5-1 and TRBJ2-7; a possible D gene is TRBD2 (6 bases). Trimming removed 6 bases at V and 0 bases at J, with 22 bases between. The CDR3 sequence is 17 residues long. Germline V gives CDR1 SGHRS, CDR2 YFSETQ. This CDR3 reads CASTGSFSQFSSYEQYF. The DNA of the CDR3 is TGCGCCAGCACCGGGAGTTTTTCCCAGTTTAGCTCCTACGAGCAGTACTTC.

This clone came up a few times. J is TRBJ1-2 and V is TRBV6-6; TRBD1 aligns across 8 bases. Trimming cost V 5 bases and J 8 bases; bases outside gene matches: 16. Germline V gene lookup returns CDR1 MNHNY and CDR2 SVGAGI (reference sequence). The CDR3 runs to 16 residues. Here the CDR3 reads CASSHNWDRLFGGYTF. For the CDR3, the DNA is TGTGCCAGCAGTCACAATTGGGACAGGCTTTTTGGGGGCTACACCTTC.